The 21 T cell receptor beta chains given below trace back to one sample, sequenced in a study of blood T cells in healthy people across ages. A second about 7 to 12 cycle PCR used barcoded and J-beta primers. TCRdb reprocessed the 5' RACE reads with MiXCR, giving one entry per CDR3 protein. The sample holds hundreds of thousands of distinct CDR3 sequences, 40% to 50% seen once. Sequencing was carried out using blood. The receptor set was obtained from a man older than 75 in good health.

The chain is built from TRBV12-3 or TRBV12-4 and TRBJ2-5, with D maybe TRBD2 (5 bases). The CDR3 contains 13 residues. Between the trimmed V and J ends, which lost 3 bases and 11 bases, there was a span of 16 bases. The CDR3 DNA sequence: TGTGCCAGCAGTTTGATGAGGTTCGGGGAGCAGTACTTC. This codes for CASSLMRFGEQYF.

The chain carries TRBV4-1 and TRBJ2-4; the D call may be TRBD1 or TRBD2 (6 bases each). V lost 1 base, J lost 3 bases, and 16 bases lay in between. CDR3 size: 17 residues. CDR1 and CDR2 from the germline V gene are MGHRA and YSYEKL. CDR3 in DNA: TGCGCCAGCAGCCAAGTTGCCGGGGGCCAGGGCAAAAACATTCAGTACTTC. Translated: CASSQVAGGQGKNIQYF.

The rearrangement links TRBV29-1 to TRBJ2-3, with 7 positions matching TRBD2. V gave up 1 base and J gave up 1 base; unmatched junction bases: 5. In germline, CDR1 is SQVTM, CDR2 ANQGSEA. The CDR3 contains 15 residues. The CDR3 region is CSVEGLAAGTDTQYF. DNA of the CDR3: TGCAGCGTTGAAGGCCTAGCGGCCGGCACAGATACGCAGTATTTT.

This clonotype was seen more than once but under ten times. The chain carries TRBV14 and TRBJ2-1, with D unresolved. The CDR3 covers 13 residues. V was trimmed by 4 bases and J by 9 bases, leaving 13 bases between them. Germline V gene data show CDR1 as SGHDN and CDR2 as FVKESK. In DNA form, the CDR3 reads TGTGCCAGCAGCCCTAACGGGTCGCCTGAGCAGTTCTTC. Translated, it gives CASSPNGSPEQFF.

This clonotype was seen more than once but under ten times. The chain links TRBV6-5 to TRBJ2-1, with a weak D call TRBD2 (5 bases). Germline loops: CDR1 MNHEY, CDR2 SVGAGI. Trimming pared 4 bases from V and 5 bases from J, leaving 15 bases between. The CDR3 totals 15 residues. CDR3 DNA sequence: TGTGCCAGCAGTTCCTTCAGGAGCGGAGACAATGAGCAGTTCTTC. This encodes CASSSFRSGDNEQFF.

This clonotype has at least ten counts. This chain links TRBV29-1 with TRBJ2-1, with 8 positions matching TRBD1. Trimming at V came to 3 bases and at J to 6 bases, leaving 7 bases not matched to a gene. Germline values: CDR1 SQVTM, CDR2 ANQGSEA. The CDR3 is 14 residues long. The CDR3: CSVELGQGINEQFF. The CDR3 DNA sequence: TGCAGCGTTGAGTTAGGACAGGGAATCAATGAGCAGTTCTTC.

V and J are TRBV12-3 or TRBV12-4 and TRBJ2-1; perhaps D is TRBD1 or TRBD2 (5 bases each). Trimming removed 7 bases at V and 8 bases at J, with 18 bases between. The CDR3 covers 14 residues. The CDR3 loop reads CASTASEGFHEQFF. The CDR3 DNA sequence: TGTGCCAGCACCGCTTCCGAGGGGTTCCATGAGCAGTTCTTC.

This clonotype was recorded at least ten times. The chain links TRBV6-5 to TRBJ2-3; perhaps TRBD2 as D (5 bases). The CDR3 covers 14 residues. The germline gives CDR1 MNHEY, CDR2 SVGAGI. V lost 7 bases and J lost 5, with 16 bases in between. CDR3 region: CASKSGLAGDTQYF. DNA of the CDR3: TGTGCCAGCAAGAGCGGCCTGGCGGGAGATACGCAGTATTTT.

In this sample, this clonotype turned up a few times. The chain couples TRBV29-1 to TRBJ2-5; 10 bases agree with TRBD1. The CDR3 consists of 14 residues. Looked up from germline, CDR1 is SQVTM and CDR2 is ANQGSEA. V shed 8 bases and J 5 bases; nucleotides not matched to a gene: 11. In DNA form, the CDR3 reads TGCAGCCTACTCAGAGGGACAGGGGAGGAGACCCAGTACTTC. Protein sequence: CSLLRGTGEETQYF.

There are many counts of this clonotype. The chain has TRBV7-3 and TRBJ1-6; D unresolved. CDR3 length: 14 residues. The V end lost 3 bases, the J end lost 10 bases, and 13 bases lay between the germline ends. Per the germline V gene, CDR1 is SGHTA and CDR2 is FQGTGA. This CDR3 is CASSLLGPGSPLHF. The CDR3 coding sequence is TGTGCCAGCAGCTTGCTAGGGCCGGGGTCACCCCTCCACTTT.

CDR3 nucleotide sequence: TGTGCCAGCAGCCAAGGAACTTACGATGGCTACACCTTC. Encoded protein: CASSQGTYDGYTF. The rearrangement joins TRBV3-1 to TRBJ1-2; D uncertain. The V end lost 1 base, the J end lost 6 bases, and 9 bases lay between the germline ends. The CDR3 sequence is 13 residues long. The germline V gene encodes CDR1 LGHDT and CDR2 YNNKEL (reference sequence).

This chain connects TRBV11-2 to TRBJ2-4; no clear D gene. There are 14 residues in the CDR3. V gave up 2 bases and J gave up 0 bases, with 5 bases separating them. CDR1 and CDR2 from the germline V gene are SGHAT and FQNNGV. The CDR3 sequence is CASSLSLAKNIQYF. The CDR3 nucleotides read TGTGCCAGCAGCTTATCCTTAGCCAAAAACATTCAGTACTTC.

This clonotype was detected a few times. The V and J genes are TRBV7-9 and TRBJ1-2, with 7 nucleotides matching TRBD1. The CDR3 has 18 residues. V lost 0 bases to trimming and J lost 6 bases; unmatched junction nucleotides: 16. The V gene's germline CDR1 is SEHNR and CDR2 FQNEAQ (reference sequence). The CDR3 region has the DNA TGTGCCAGCAGCTTAGCGTTTGATCGAGTGAGGGACAGCCATGGCTACACCTTC. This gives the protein CASSLAFDRVRDSHGYTF.

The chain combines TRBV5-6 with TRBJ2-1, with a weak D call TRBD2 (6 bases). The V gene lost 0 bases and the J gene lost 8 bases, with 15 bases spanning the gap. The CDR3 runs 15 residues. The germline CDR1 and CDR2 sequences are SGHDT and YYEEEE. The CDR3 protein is CASSLVGTPGDEQFF. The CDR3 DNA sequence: TGTGCCAGCAGCTTGGTGGGTACGCCGGGGGATGAGCAGTTCTTC.

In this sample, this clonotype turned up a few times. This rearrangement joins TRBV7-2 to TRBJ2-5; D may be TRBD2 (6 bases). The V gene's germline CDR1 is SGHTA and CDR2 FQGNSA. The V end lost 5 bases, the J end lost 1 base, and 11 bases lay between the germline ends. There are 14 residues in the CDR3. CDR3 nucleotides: TGTGCCAGCAGCCCCGCCGGGGGCCAAGAGACCCAGTACTTC. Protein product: CASSPAGGQETQYF.

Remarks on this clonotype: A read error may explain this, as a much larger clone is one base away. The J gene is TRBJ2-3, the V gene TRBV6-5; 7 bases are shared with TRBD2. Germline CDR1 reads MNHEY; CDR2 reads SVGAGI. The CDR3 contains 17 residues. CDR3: CTSSSPGLPGSTDTQYF. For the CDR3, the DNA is TGTACCAGCAGTTCTCCGGGACTACCCGGGAGTACAGATACGCAGTATTTT.

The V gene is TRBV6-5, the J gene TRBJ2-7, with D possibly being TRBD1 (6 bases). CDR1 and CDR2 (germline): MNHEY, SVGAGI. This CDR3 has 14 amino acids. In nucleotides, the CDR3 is TGTGCTAGCCGCCGCGACAGGTTCTCCTACGAGCAGTACTTC. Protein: CASRRDRFSYEQYF.

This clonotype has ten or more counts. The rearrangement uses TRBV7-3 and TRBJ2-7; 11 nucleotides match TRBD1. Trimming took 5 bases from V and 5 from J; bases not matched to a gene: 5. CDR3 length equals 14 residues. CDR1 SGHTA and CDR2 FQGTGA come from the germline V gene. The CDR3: CASSQGQGVNEQYF. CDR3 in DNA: TGTGCCAGCAGCCAGGGACAGGGGGTCAACGAGCAGTACTTC. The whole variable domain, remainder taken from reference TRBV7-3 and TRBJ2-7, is GAGVSQTPSNKVTEKGKYVELRCDPISGHTALYWYRQSLGQGPEFLIYFQGTGAADDSGLPNDRFFAVRPEGSVSTLKIQRTERGDSAVYLCASSQGQGVNEQYFGPGTRLTVT.

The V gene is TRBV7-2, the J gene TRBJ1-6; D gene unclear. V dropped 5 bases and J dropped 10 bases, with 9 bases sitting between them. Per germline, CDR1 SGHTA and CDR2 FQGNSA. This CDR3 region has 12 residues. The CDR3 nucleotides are TGTGCCAGCAGCCCAGTACCCTCACCCCTCCACTTT. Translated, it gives CASSPVPSPLHF.

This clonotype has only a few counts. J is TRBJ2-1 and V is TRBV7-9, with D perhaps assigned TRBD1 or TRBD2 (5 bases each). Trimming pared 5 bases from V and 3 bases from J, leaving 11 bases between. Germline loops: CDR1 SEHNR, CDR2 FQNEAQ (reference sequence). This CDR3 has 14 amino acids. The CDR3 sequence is CASSVGDGYNEQFF. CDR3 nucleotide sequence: TGTGCCAGCAGCGTTGGGGACGGCTACAATGAGCAGTTCTTC.

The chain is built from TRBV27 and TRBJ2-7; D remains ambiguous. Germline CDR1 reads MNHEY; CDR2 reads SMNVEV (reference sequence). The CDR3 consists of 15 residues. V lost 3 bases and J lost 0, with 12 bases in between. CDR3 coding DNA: TGTGCCAGCAGTTTCCTAATGTCGAGCTCCTACGAGCAGTACTTC. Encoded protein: CASSFLMSSSYEQYF.